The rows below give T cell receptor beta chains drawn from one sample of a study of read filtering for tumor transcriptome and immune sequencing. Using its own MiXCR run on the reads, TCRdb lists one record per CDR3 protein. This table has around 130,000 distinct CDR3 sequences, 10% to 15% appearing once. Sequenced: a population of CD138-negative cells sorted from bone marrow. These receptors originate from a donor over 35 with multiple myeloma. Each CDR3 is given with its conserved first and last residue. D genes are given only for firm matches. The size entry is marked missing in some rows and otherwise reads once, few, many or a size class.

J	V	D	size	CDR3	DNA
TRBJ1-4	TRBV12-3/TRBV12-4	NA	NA	CASSPGQFNAGLFF	TGTGCCAGCAGCCCGGGGCAGTTTAATGCTGGACTGTTTTTT
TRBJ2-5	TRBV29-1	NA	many	CSADIETQYF	TGCAGCGCTGATATAGAGACCCAGTACTTC
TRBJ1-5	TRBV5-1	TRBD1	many	CASSFGTGFQPQHF	TGCGCCAGCAGCTTCGGGACAGGGTTTCAGCCCCAGCATTTT
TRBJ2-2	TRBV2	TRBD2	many	CASLLAGLLFF	TGTGCCAGCTTACTAGCGGGGTTGCTGTTTTTT
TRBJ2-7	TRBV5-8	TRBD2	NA	CASSLALAGGYEQYF	TGTGCCAGCAGCTTGGCCCTGGCGGGGGGCTACGAGCAGTACTTC
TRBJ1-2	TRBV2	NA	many	CASSELGQNYGYTF	TGTGCCAGCAGTGAACTGGGTCAAAACTATGGCTACACCTTC
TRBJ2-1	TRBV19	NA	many	CASRKRGFENEQFF	TGTGCCAGCAGAAAAAGGGGTTTTGAAAATGAGCAGTTCTTC
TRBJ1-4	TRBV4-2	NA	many	CASSQERFGSGVGKLFF	TGTGCCAGCAGCCAAGAAAGATTTGGCTCAGGGGTGGGAAAACTGTTTTTT
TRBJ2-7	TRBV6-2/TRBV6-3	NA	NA	CASSYSNQGHYEQYF	TGTGCCAGCAGTTACTCGAATCAGGGGCACTACGAGCAGTACTTC
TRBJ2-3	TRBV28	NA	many	CASSPYGGITQYF	TGTGCCAGCAGTCCGTATGGGGGAATCACGCAGTATTTT
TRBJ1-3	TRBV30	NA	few	CAWSVSPGNTIYF	TGTGCCTGGAGTGTATCCCCTGGAAACACCATATATTTT
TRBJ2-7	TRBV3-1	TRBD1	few	CASSPTGEMEQYF	TGTGCCAGCAGCCCGACAGGGGAAATGGAGCAGTACTTC
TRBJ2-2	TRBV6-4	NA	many	CASRTTGANTGELFF	TGTGCCAGCAGAACCACCGGAGCAAACACCGGGGAGCTGTTTTTT
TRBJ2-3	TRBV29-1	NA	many	CSVVRTSTDTQYF	TGCAGCGTTGTGCGGACTAGCACAGATACGCAGTATTTT
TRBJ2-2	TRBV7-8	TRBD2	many	CASSPSGGVNTGELFF	TGTGCCAGCAGCCCTAGCGGGGGTGTGAACACCGGGGAGCTGTTTTTT
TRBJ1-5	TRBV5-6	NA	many	CASSLATGVSNQPQHF	TGTGCCAGCAGCTTGGCCACGGGGGTGAGCAATCAGCCCCAGCATTTT
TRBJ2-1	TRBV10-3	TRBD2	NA	CAISKGLAGENEQFF	TGTGCCATCAGTAAAGGACTAGCGGGAGAGAATGAGCAGTTCTTC
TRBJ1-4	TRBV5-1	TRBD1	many	CASGPGQDNEKLFF	TGCGCCAGCGGTCCGGGACAGGATAATGAAAAACTGTTTTTT
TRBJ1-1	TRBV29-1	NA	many	CSARQMNTEAFF	TGCAGCGCGCGACAGATGAACACTGAAGCTTTCTTT
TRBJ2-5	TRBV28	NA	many	CASSFADSLQETQYF	TGTGCCAGCAGTTTCGCGGACTCTCTTCAAGAGACCCAGTACTTC
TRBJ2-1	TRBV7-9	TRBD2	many	CASSLAGRAKRNEQFF	TGTGCCAGCAGCTTAGCCGGGAGGGCCAAAAGGAATGAGCAGTTCTTC
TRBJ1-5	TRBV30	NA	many	CAWSVAGSNQPQHF	TGTGCCTGGAGTGTCGCAGGGTCCAATCAGCCCCAGCATTTT
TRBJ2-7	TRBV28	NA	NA	CASSFSDRSGSYEQYF	TGTGCCAGCAGTTTCTCCGACAGGTCGGGCTCCTACGAGCAGTACTTC
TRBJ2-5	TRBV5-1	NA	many	CASSLAGSQETQYF	TGCGCCAGCAGCTTGGCCGGCTCGCAAGAGACCCAGTACTTC
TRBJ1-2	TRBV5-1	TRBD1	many	CASSLTGQGTYGYTF	TGCGCCAGCAGCTTGACGGGACAGGGGACCTATGGCTACACCTTC
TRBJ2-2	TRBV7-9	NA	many	CASSLRRNTGELFF	TGTGCCAGCAGTCTCAGGAGGAACACCGGGGAGCTGTTTTTT
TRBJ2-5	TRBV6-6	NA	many	CASKGSPETQYF	TGTGCCAGCAAGGGGAGCCCTGAGACCCAGTACTTC
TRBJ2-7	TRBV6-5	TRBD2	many	CASREGGAYEQYF	TGTGCCAGCAGGGAGGGAGGGGCTTACGAGCAGTACTTC